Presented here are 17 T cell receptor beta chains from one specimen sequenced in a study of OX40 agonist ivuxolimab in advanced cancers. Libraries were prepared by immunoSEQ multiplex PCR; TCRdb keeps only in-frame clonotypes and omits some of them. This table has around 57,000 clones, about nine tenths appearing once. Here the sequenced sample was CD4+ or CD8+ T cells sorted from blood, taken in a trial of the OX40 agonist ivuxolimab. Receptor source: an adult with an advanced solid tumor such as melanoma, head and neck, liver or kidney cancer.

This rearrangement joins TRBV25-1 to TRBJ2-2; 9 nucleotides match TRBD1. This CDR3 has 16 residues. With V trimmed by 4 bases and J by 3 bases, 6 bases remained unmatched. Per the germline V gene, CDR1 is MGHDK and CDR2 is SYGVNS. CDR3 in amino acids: CASSGGTGSYTGELFF. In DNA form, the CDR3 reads TGTGCCAGCAGTGGCGGGACAGGGTCGTACACCGGGGAGCTGTTTTTT.

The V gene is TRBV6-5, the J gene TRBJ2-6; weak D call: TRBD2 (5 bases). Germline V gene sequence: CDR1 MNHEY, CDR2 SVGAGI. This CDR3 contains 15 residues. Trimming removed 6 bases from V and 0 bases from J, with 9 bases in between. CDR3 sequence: CASRRAHSGANVLTF. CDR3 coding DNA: TGTGCCAGCAGGCGGGCCCACTCTGGGGCCAACGTCCTGACTTTC.

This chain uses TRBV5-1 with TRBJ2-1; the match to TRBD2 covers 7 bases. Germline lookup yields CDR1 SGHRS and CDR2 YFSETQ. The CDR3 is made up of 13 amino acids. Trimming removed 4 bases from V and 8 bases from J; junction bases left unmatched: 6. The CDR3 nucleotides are TGCGCCAGCAGCCCCTCTAGCGGATATGAGCAGTTCTTC. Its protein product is CASSPSSGYEQFF.

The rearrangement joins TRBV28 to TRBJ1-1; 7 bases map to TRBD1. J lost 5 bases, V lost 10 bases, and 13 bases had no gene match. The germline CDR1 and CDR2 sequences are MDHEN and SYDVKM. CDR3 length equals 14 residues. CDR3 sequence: CATLITGVRTEAFF. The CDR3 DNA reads TGTGCCACCCTGATTACAGGGGTAAGGACTGAAGCTTTCTTT.

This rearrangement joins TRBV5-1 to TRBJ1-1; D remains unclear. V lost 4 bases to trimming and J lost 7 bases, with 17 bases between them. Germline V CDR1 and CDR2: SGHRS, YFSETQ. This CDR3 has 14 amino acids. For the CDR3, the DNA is TGCGCCAGCAGCCCCATGGACTTTACGGTTGAAGCTTTCTTT. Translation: CASSPMDFTVEAFF. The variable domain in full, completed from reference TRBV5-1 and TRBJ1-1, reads KAGVTQTPRYLIKTRGQQVTLSCSPISGHRSVSWYQQTPGQGLQFLFEYFSETQRNKGNFPGRFSGRQFSNSRSEMNVSTLELGDSALYLCASSPMDFTVEAFFGQGTRLTVV.

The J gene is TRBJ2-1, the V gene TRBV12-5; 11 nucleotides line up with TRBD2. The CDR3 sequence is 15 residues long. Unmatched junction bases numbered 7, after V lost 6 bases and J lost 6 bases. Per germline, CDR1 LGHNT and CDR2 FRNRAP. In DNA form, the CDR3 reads TGTGCTAGTGGCAGGGGGACTAGCGGCTTCAATGAGCAGTTCTTC. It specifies CASGRGTSGFNEQFF. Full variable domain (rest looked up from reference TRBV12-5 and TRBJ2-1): DARVTQTPRHKVTEMGQEVTMRCQPILGHNTVFWYRQTMMQGLELLAYFRNRAPLDDSGMPKDRFSAEMPDATLATLKIQPSEPRDSAVYFCASGRGTSGFNEQFFGPGTRLTVL.

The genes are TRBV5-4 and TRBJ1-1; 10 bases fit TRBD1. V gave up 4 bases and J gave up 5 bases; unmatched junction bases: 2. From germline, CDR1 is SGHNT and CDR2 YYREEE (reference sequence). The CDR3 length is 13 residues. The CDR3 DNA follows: TGTGCCAGCAGCGGGGACAGGGGAACTGAAGCTTTCTTT. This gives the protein CASSGDRGTEAFF.

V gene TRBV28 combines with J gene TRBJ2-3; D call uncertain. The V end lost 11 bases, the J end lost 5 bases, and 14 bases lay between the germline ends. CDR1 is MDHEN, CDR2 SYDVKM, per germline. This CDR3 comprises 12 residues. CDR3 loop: CASQSEVDTQYF. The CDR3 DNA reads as TGTGCCTCCCAGAGCGAGGTAGATACGCAGTATTTT.

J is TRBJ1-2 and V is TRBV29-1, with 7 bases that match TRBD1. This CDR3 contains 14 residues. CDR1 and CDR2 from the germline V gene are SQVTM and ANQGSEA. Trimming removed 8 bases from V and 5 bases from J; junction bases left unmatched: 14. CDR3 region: CSSLTGDQSYGYTF. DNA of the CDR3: TGCAGCAGCTTAACAGGGGACCAATCTTATGGCTACACCTTC.

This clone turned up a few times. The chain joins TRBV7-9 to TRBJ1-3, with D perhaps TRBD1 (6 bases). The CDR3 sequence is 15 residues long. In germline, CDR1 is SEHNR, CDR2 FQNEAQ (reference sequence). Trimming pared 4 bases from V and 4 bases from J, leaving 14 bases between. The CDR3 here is CASSSYRESGNTIYF. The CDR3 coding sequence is TGTGCCAGCAGCTCATACAGGGAGTCGGGAAACACCATATATTTT.

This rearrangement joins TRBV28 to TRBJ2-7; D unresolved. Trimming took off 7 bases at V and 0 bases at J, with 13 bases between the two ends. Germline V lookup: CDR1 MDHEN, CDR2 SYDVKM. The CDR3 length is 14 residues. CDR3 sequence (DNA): TGTGCCAGCAAACGCGAGCGCCACTCCTACGAGCAGTACTTC. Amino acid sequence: CASKRERHSYEQYF.

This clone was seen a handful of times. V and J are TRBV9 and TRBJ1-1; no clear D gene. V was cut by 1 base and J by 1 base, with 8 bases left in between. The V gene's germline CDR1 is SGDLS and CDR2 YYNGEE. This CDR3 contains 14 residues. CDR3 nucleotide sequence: TGTGCCAGCAGCGTATCTGAGGGGAACACTGAAGCTTTCTTT. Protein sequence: CASSVSEGNTEAFF.

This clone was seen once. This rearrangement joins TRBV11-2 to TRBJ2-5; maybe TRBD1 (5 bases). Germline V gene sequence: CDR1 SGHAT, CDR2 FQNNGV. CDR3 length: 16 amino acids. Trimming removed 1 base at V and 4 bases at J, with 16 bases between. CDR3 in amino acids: CASSLVATPRGETQYF. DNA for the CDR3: TGTGCCAGCAGCTTAGTTGCCACACCAAGGGGAGAGACCCAGTACTTC.

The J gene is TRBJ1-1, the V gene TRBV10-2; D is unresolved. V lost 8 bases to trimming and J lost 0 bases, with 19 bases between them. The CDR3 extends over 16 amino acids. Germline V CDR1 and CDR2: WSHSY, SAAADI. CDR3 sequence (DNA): TGCGCCAGCTCGTCCCCCTCTAGACTATTGAACACTGAAGCTTTCTTT. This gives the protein CASSSPSRLLNTEAFF.

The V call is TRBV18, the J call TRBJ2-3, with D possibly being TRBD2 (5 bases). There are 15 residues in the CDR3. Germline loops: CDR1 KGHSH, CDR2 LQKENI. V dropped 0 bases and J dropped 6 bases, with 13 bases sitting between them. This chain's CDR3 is CASSPPSRGSDTQYF. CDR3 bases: TGTGCCAGCTCACCACCGTCTCGCGGGTCGGATACGCAGTATTTT.

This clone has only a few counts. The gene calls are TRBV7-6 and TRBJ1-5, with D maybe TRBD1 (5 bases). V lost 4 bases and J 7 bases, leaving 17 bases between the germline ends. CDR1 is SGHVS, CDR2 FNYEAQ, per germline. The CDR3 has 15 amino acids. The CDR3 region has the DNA TGTGCCAGCAGCTCAAACCCAGGGAGTCGGCAGCCCCAGCATTTT. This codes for CASSSNPGSRQPQHF.

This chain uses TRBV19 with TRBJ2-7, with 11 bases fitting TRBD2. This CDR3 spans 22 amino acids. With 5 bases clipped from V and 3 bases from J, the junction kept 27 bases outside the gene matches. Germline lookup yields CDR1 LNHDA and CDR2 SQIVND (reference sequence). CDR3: CASSPALNPTSGIRLSYYEQYF. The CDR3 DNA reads TGTGCCAGTAGTCCAGCACTAAATCCGACTAGCGGGATTAGATTGTCGTACTACGAGCAGTACTTC.